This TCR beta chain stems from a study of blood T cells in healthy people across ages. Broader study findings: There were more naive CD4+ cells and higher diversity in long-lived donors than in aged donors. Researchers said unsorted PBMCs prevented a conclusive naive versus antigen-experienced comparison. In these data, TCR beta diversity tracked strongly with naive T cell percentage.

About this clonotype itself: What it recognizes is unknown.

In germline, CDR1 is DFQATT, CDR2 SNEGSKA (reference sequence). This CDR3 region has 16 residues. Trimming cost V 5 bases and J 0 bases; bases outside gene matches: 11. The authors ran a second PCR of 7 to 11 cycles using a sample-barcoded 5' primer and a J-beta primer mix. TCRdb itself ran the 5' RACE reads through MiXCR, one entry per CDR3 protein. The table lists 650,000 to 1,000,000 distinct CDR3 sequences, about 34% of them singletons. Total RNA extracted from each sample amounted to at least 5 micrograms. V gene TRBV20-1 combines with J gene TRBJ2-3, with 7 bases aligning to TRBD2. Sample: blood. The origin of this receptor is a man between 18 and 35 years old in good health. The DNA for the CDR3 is TGCAGTGCTCAACGGGGAGCGGGGTTTAGCACAGATACGCAGTATTTT. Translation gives CSAQRGAGFSTDTQYF.